The clone carrying this T cell receptor beta chain was found a few times. The antigen is unknown. TCRdb analysed the 5' RACE reads with MiXCR anew, one entry per CDR3 protein. The sample shows 400,000 to 650,000 distinct CDR3 sequences, approximately 22% of them seen only once. The record originates from a study of identical twins. General study results and limits: Sequences that were beta out-of-frame showed weaker excess twin sharing. In cord blood, abundant beta clonotypes had fewer insertions; memory showed no trend.

Germline-derived CDR1 and CDR2 are SGHRS and YFSETQ. V was cut by 5 bases and J by 1 base, with 15 bases left in between. This CDR3 has 15 residues. This sample was also put to use in a study of T cells expressing NK-cell markers. This second study says: Sequencing of TCR beta repertoires drew on sorted CD3+CD56+NKG2C+, CD3+CD56+NKG2C- and CD3+CD56-NKG2C+ T cells. Sequenced donors, eight in total, included seven who were HCMV-seropositive and one who was seronegative.

The chain recombines TRBV5-1 with TRBJ1-1; D not certain. The TCR was taken from a woman under 30 in good health. The source material was CD4+ T cells sorted from blood. CDR3 protein: CASRSNLVTNTEAFF. Here the CDR3 DNA reads TGCGCCAGCAGATCGAATTTGGTGACGAACACTGAAGCTTTCTTT.